Listed here are 3 T cell receptor beta chains from one sample, sequenced in a study of blood T cell repertoires in COVID-19. The method was immunoSEQ multiplex PCR; TCRdb's version includes in-frame clones alone and lacks a portion of them. In the table there are about 320,000 clones, roughly nine tenths of which are singletons. Sequenced sample: PBMCs or T cells enriched from blood (not recorded which). These receptors came from a woman under 40 who had been exposed to COVID-19.

The chain employs TRBV3-1 (or the pseudogene TRBV3-2) and TRBJ2-5, with TRBD1 matching over 9 bases. After removal of 7 bases from V and 5 bases from J, the junction contained 5 bases not matched to a gene. Germline CDR1 LGHDT, CDR2 YNNKEL (reference sequence). This CDR3 contains 13 residues. CDR3 protein: CASNPQGAETQYF. The CDR3 bases are TGTGCCAGCAACCCACAGGGGGCTGAGACCCAGTACTTC.

V usage is TRBV6-1 and J usage is TRBJ1-5; 8 bases line up with TRBD1. This CDR3 is built from 14 residues. V shed 3 bases, J shed 10 bases, and the junction held 8 bases outside the gene matches. CDR1 is MNHNS, CDR2 SASEGT, per germline. CDR3 nucleotides: TGTGCCAGCAGTGAGGGGACAGGCCTTTATCCCCAGCATTTT. Residues: CASSEGTGLYPQHF.

The rearrangement uses TRBV27 and TRBJ2-7; 7 positions match TRBD2. From germline, CDR1 is MNHEY and CDR2 SMNVEV (reference sequence). This CDR3 spans 14 amino acids. With V trimmed by 4 bases and J by 0 bases, 3 bases remained unmatched. The CDR3 reads CASSSGTTSYEQYF. CDR3 coding DNA: TGTGCCAGCAGTTCGGGGACTACCTCCTACGAGCAGTACTTC.